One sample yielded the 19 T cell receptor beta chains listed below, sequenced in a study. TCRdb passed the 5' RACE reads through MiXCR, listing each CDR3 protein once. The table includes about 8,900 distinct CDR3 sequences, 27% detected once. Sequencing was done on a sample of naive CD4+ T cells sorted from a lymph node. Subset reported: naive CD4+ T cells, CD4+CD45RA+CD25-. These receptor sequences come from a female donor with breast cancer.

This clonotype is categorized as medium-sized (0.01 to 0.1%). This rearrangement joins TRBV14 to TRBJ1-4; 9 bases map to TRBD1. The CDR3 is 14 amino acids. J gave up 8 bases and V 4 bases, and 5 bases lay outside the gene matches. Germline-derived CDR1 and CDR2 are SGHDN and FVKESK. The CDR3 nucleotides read TGTGCCAGCAGCCGGGGACAGGGCGGGGAAAAACTGTTTTTT. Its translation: CASSRGQGGEKLFF.

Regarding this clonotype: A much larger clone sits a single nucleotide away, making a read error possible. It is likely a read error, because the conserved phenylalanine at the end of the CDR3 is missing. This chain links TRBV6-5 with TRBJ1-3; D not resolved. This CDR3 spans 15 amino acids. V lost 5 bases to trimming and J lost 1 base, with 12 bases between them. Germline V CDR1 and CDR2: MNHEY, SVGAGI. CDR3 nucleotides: TGTGCCAGCAGTGAACCCAGGAGATCTGGAAACACCATATATCTT. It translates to CASSEPRRSGNTIYL.

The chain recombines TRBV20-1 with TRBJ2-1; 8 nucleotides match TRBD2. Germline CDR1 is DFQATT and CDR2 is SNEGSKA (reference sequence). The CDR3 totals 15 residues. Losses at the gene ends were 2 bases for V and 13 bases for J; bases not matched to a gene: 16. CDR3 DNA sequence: TGCAGTGCTAGACCCAGGTATAGGCTAGCGGGTGCCCAGTTCTTC. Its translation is CSARPRYRLAGAQFF.

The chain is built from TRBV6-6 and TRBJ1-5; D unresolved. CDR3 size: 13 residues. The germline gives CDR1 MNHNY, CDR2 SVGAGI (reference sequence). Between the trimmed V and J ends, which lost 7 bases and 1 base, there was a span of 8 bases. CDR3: CASTKKSNQPQHF. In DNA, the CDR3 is TGTGCCAGCACCAAGAAGAGCAATCAGCCCCAGCATTTT.

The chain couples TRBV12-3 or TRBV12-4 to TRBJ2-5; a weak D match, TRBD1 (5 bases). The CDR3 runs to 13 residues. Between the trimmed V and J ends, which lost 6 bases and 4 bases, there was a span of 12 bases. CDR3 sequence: CASSQGVGETQYF. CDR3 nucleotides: TGTGCCAGCAGCCAAGGGGTAGGAGAGACCCAGTACTTC.

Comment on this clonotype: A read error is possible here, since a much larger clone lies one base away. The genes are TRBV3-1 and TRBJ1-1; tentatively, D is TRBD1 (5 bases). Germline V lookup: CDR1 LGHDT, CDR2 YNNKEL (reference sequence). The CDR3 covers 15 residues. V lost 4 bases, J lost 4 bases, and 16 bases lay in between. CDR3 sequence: CASSRKQTRGTEAFF. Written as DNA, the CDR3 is TGTGCCAGCAGCCGGAAGCAAACGAGGGGCACTGAAGCTTTCTTT.

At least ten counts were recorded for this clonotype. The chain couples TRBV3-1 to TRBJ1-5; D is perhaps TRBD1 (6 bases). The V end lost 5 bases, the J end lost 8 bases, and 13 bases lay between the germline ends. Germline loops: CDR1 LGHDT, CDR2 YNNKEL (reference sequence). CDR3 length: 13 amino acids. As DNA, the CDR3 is TGTGCCAGCAGCAGGGGGACATCTAAGCCCCAGCATTTT. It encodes CASSRGTSKPQHF. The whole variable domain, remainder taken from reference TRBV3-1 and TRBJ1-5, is DTAVSQTPKYLVTQMGNDKSIKCEQNLGHDTMYWYKQDSKKFLKIMFSYNNKELIINETVPNRFSPKSPDKAHLNLHINSLELGDSAVYFCASSRGTSKPQHFGDGTRLSIL.

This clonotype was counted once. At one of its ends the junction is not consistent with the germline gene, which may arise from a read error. The CDR3 loop reads CASNQAGYEPYF. In nucleotides, the CDR3 is TGTGCCAGCAACCAAGCGGGGTACGAGCCGTACTTC. The genes are TRBV3-1 and TRBJ2-7; 7 positions match TRBD2. This CDR3 has 12 amino acids. CDR1 and CDR2 (germline): LGHDT, YNNKEL (reference sequence).

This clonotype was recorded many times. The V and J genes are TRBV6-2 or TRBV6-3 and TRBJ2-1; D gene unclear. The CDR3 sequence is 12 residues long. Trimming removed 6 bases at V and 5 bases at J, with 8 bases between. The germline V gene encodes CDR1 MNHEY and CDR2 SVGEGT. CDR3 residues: CASRGEDNEQFF. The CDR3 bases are TGTGCCAGCAGGGGCGAGGACAATGAGCAGTTCTTC.

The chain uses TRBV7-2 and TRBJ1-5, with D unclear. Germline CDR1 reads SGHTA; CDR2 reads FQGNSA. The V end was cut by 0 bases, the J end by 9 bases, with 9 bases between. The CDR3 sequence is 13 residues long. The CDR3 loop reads CASSLAVTLPQHF. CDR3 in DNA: TGTGCCAGCAGCTTAGCCGTGACACTGCCCCAGCATTTT.

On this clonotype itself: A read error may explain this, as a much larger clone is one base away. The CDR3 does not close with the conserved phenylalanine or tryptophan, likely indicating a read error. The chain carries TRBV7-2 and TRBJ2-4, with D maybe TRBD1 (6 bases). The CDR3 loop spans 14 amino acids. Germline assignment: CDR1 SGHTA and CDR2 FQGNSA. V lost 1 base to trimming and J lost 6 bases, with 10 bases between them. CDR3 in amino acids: CASSLVTGLNIQYL. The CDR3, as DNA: TGTGCCAGCAGCTTAGTGACAGGATTAAACATTCAGTACCTC.

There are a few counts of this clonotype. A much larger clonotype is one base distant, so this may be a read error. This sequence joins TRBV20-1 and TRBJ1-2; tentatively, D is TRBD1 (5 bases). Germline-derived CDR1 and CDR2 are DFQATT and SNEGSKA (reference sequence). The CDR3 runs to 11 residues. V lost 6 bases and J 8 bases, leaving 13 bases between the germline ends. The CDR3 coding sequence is TGCAGTGCGCGGAAGGGGTACGGCTACACCTTC. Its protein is CSARKGYGYTF.

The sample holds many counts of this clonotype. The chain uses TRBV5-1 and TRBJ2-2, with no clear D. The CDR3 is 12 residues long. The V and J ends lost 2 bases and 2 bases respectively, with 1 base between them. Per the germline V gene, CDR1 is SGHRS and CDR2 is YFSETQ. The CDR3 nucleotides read TGCGCCAGCAGCTTCAACACCGGGGAGCTGTTTTTT. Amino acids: CASSFNTGELFF.

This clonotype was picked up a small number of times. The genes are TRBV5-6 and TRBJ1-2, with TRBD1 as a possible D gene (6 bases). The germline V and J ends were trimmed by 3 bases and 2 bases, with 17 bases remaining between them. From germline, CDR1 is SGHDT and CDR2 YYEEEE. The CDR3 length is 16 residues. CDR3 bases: TGTGCCAGCAGCTCGCCGGGGGCGGCGGAAAACTATGGCTACACCTTC. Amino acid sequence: CASSSPGAAENYGYTF.

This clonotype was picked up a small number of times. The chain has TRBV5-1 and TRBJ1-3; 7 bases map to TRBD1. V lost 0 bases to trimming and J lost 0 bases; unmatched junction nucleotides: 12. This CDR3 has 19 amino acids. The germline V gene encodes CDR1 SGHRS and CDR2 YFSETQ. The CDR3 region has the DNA TGCGCCAGCAGCTTGGAACCGGGACAGAGGGCCGACTCTGGAAACACCATATATTTT. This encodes CASSLEPGQRADSGNTIYF.

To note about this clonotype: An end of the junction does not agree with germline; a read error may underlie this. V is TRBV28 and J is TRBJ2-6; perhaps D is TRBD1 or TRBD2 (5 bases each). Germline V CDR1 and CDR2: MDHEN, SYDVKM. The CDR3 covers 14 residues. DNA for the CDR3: TGTGCCAACAGTTCGCACTCTGGGGGCAACGTCCTGACTTTC. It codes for CANSSHSGGNVLTF.

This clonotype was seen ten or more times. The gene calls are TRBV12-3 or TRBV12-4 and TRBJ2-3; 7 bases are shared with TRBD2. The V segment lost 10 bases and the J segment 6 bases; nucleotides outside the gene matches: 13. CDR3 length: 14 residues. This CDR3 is CATLGGSAGDTQYF. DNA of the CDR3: TGTGCCACCCTTGGCGGGAGTGCGGGTGATACGCAGTATTTT.

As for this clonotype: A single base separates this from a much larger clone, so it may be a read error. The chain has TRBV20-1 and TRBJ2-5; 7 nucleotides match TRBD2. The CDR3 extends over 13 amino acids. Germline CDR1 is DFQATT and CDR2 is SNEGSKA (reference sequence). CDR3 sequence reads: CSASGRIQGTQYF. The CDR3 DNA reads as TGCAGTGCTAGCGGGAGGATCCAAGGGACCCAGTACTTC.

The CDR3: CASSQEPSGTGVEPQHF. The CDR3, as DNA: TGCGCCAGCAGCCAAGAACCTTCCGGGACAGGGGTTGAGCCCCAGCATTTT. V is TRBV4-1 and J is TRBJ1-5; TRBD1 matches 10 bases. This CDR3 region has 17 residues. The trim removed 0 bases at V and 8 bases at J, leaving 10 bases unmatched. Germline V gene lookup returns CDR1 MGHRA and CDR2 YSYEKL.